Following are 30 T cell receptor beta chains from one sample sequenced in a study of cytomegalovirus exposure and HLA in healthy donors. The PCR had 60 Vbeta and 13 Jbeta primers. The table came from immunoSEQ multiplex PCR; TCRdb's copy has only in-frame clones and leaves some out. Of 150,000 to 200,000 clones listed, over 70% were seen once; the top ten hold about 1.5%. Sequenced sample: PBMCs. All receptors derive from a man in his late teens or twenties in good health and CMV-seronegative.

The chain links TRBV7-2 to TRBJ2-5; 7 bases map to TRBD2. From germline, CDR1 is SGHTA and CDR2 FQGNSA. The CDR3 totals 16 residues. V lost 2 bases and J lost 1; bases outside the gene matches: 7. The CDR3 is CASSLRASGFQETQYF. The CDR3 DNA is TGTGCCAGCAGCTTAAGGGCTAGCGGATTCCAAGAGACCCAGTACTTC.

CDR3 bases: TGTGCCAGCAGCTTATCGAGCGGAACCCAGTACTTC. This translates into CASSLSSGTQYF. V gene TRBV7-9 combines with J gene TRBJ2-5; D possibly corresponds to TRBD2 (5 bases). V was shortened by 2 bases and J by 8 bases, with 9 bases between the two germline ends. CDR1 and CDR2 (germline): SEHNR, FQNEAQ (reference sequence). This CDR3 has 12 amino acids.

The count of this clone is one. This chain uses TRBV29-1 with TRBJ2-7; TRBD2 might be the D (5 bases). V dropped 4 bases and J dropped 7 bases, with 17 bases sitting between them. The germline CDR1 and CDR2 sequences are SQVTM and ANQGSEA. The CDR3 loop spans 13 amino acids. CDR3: CSVVGVVEREQYF. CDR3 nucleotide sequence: TGCAGCGTTGTGGGAGTTGTTGAGAGGGAGCAGTACTTC.

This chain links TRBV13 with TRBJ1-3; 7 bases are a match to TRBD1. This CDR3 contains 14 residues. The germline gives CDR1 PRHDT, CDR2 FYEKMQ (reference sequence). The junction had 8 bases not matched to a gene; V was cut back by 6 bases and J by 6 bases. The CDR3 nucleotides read TGTGCCAGCAGGCGGACAGGTTCAACAAACACCATATATTTT. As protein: CASRRTGSTNTIYF.

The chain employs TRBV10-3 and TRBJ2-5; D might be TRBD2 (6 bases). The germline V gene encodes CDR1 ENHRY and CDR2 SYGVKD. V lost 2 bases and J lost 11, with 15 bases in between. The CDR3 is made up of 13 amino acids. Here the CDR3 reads CAISEVSGHGQYF. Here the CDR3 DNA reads TGTGCCATCAGTGAGGTTAGCGGACATGGGCAGTACTTC.

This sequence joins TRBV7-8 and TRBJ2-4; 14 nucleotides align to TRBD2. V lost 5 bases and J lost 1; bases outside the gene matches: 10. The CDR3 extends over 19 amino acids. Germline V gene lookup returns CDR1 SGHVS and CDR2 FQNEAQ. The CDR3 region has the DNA TGTGCCAGCAGCCCACGTGGGACTAGCGGGGGCACGGCCAAAAACATTCAGTACTTC. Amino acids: CASSPRGTSGGTAKNIQYF.

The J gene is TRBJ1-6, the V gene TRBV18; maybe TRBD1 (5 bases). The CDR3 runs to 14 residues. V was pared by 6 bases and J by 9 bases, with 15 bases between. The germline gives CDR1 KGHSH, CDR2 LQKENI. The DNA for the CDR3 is TGTGCCAGCTCTGACAGTCCGGTGGGTTCACCCCTCCACTTT. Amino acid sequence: CASSDSPVGSPLHF. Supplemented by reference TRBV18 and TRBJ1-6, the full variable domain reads NAGVMQNPRHLVRRRGQEARLRCSPMKGHSHVYWYRQLPEEGLKFMVYLQKENIIDESGMPKERFSAEFPKEGPSILRIQQVVRGDSAAYFCASSDSPVGSPLHFGNGTRLTVT.

Written as DNA, the CDR3 is TGTGCCATCAGTGTAGGCGGGAGCGGTACAGATACGCAGTATTTT. This codes for CAISVGGSGTDTQYF. The V call is TRBV10-3, the J call TRBJ2-3; TRBD2 agrees at 7 bases. V was clipped by 4 bases and J by 3 bases; unmatched bases: 7. The CDR3 has 15 residues. CDR1 is ENHRY, CDR2 SYGVKD, per germline.

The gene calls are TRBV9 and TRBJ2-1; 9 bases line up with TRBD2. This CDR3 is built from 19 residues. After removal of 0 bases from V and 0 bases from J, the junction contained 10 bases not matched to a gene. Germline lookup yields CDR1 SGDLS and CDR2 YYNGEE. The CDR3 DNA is TGTGCCAGCAGCGTAGGAGGGGGAGGGACTAGCTACTCCTACAATGAGCAGTTCTTC. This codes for CASSVGGGGTSYSYNEQFF. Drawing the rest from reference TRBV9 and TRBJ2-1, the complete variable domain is DSGVTQTPKHLITATGQRVTLRCSPRSGDLSVYWYQQSLDQGLQFLIQYYNGEERAKGNILERFSAQQFPDLHSELNLSSLELGDSALYFCASSVGGGGTSYSYNEQFFGPGTRLTVL.

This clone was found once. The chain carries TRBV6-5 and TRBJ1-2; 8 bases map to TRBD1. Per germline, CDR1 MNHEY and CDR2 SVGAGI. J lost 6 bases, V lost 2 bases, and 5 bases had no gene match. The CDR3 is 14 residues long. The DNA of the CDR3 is TGTGCCAGCAGTTACCAACAGGGGGAGAATGGCTACACCTTC. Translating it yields CASSYQQGENGYTF.

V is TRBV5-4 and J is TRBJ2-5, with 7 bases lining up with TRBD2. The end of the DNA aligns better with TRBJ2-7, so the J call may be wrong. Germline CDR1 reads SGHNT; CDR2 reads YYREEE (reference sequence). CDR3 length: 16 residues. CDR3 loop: CASSISGSRSFYEQYF. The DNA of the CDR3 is TGTGCCAGCAGTATTAGCGGGTCCCGGTCCTTCTACGAGCAGTACTTC.

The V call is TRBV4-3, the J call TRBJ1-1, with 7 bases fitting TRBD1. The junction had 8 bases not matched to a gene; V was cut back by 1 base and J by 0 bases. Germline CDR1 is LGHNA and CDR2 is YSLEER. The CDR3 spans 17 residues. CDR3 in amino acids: CASSQAGTVTMNTEAFF. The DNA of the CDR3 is TGCGCCAGCAGCCAAGCGGGGACAGTCACGATGAACACTGAAGCTTTCTTT.

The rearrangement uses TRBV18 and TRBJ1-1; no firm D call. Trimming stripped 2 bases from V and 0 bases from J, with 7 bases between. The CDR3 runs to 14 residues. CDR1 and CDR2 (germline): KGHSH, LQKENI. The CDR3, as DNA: TGTGCCAGCTCACCATGGCAGATGAACACTGAAGCTTTCTTT. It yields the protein CASSPWQMNTEAFF.

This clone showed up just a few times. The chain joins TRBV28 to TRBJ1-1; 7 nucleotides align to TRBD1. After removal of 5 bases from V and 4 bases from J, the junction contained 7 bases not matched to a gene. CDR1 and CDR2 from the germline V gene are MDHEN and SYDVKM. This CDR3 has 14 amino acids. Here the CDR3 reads CASSRQGIRTEAFF. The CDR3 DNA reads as TGTGCCAGCAGTCGACAGGGAATTCGCACTGAAGCTTTCTTT.

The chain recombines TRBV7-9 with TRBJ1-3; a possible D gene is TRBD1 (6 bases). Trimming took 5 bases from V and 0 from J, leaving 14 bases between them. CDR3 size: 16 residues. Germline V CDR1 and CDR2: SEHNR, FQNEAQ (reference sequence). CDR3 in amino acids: CASSTLQGTSGNTIYF. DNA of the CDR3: TGTGCCAGCAGCACCCTACAGGGCACCTCTGGAAACACCATATATTTT.

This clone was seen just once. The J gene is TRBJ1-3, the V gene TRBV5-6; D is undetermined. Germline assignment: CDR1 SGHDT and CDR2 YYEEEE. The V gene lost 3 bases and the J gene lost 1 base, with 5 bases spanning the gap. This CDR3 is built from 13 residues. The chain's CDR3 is CASSWASGNTIYF. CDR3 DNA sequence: TGTGCCAGCAGCTGGGCTTCTGGAAACACCATATATTTT.

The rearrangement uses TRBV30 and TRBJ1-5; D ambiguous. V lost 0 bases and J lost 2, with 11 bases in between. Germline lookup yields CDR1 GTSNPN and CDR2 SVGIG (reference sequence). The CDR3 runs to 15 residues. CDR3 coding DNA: TGTGCCTGGAGTGTATCAGGAGGAGGCAATCAGCCCCAGCATTTT. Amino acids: CAWSVSGGGNQPQHF. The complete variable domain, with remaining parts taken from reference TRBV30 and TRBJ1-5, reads SQTIHQWPATLVQPVGSPLSLECTVEGTSNPNLYWYRQAAGRGLQLLFYSVGIGQISSEVPQNLSASRPQDRQFILSSKKLLLSDSGFYLCAWSVSGGGNQPQHFGDGTRLSIL.

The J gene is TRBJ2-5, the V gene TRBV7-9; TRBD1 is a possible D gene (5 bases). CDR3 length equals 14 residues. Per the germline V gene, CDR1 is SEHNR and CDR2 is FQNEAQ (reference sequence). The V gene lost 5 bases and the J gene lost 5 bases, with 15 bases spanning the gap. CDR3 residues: CASSRPRGTETQYF. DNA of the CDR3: TGTGCCAGCAGCCGTCCTAGGGGTACGGAGACCCAGTACTTC.

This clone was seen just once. This CDR3 reads CASSPGQSATNEKLFF. The CDR3 coding sequence is TGTGCCAGCTCACCGGGACAGAGTGCAACTAATGAAAAACTGTTTTTT. V and J are TRBV18 and TRBJ1-4; the match to TRBD1 covers 7 bases. This CDR3 is built from 16 residues. CDR1 is KGHSH and CDR2 is LQKENI in the germline V gene. V was pared by 3 bases and J by 0 bases, with 4 bases of the junction left unmatched.

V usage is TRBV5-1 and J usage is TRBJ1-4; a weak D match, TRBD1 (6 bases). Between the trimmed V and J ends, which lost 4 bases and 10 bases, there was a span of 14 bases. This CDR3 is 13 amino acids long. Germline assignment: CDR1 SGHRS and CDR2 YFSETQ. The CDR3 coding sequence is TGCGCCAGCAGCGTCCCAGGGGACGCAAAACTGTTTTTT. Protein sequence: CASSVPGDAKLFF.

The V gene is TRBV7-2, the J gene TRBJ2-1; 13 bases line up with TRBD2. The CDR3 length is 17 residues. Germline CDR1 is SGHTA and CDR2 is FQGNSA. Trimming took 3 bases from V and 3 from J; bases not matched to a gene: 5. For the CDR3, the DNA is TGTGCCAGCAGCTTGGGACTAGCGGGGCGCGGCTACAATGAGCAGTTCTTC. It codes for CASSLGLAGRGYNEQFF.

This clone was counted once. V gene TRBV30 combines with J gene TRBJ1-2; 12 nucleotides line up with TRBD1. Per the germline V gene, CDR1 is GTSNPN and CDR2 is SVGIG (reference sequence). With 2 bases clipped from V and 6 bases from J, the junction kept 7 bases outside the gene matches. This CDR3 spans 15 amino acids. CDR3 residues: CAWSRDRGRKDGYTF. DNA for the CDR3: TGTGCCTGGAGTCGGGACAGGGGGCGCAAGGATGGCTACACCTTC.

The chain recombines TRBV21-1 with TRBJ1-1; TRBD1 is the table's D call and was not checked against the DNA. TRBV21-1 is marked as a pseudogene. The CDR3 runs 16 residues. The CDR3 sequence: CARNTGTVSPWAEAFF. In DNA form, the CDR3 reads TGTGCCAGAAATACCGGGACAGTCAGTCCGTGGGCTGAAGCTTTCTTT.

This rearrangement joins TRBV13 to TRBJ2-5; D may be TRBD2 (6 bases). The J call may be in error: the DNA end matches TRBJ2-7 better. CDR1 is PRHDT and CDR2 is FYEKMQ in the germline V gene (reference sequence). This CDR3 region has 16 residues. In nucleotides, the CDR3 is TGTGCCAGCAGCTCCAGACTTAGCGGCGGGGCCTACGAGCAGTACTTC. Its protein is CASSSRLSGGAYEQYF.

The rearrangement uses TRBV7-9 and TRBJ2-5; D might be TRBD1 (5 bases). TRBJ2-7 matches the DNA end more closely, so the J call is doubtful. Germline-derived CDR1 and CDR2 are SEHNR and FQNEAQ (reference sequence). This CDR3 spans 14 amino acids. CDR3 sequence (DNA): TGTGCCAGCAGTCTACAGGATAGCTCCTACGAGCAGTACTTC. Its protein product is CASSLQDSSYEQYF.

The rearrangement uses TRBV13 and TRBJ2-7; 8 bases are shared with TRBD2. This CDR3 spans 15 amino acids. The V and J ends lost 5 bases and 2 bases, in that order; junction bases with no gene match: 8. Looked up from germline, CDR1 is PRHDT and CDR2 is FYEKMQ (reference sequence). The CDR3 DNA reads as TGTGCCAGCAGCCCCGTGCGGGGGGCACCCTACGAGCAGTACTTC. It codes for CASSPVRGAPYEQYF. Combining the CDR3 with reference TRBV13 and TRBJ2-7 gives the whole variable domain AAGVIQSPRHLIKEKRETATLKCYPIPRHDTVYWYQQGPGQDPQFLISFYEKMQSDKGSIPDRFSAQQFSDYHSELNMSSLELGDSALYFCASSPVRGAPYEQYFGPGTRLTVT.

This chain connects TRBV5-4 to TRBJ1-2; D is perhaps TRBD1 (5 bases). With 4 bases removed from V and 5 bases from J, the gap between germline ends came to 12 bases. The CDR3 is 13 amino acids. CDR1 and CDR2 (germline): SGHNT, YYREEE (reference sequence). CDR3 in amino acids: CASSPDNPYGYTF. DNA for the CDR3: TGTGCCAGCAGCCCGGACAACCCTTATGGCTACACCTTC.

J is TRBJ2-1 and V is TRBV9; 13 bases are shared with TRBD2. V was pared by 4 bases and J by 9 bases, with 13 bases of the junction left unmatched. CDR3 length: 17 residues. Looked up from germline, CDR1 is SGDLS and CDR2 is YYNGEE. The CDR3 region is CASSPYGTSGIQGEQFF. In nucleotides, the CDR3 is TGTGCCAGCAGCCCGTACGGGACTAGCGGGATTCAAGGTGAGCAGTTCTTC.

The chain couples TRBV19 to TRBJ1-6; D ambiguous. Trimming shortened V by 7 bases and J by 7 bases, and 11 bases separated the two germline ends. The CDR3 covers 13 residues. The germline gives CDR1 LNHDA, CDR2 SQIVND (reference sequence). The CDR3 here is CASTAGWNSPLHF. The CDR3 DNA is TGTGCCAGTACCGCGGGGTGGAATTCACCCCTCCACTTT.

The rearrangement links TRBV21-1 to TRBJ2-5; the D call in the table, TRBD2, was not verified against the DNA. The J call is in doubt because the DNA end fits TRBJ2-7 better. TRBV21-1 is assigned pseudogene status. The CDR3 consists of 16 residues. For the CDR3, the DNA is TGTGCCAGCAGCAGTAAGAAGGTCCCCTCTTACTACGAGCAGTACTTC. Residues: CASSSKKVPSYYEQYF.